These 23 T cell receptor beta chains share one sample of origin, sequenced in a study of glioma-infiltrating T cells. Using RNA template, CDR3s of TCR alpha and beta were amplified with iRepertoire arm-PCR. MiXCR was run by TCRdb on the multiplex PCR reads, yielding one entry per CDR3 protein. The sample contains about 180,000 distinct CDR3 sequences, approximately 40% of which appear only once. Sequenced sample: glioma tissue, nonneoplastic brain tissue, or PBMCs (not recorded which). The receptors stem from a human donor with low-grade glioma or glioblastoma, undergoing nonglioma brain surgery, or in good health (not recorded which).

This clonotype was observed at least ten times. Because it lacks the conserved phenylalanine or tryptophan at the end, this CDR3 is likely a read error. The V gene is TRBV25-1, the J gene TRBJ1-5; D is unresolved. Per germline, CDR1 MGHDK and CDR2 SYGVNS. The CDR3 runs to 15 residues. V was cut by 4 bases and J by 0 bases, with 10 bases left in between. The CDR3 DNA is TGTGCCAGCAGTGGGTTGGATTTTAGCAATCAGCCCCAGCATTCT. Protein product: CASSGLDFSNQPQHS.

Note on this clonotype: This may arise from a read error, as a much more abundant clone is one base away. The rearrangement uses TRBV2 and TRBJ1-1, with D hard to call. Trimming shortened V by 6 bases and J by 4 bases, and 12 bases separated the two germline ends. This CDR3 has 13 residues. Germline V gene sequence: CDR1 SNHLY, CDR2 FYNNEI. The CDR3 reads CASRNTESTEAFF. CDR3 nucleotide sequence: TGTGCCAGCAGAAACACAGAGAGCACTGAAGCTTTCTTT.

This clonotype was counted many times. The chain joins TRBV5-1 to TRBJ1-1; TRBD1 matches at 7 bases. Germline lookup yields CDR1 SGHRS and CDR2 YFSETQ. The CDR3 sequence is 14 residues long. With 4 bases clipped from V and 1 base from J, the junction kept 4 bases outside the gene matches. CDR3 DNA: TGCGCCAGCAGCCCGGGGACAGCGAACACTGAAGCTTTCTTT. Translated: CASSPGTANTEAFF.

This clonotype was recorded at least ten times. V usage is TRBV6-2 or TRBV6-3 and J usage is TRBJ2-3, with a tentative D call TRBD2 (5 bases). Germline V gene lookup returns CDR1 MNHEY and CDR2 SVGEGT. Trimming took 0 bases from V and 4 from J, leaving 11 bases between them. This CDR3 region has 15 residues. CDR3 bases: TGTGCCAGCAGTTACTCGTCTAGCTCGCCAGATACGCAGTATTTT. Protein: CASSYSSSSPDTQYF.

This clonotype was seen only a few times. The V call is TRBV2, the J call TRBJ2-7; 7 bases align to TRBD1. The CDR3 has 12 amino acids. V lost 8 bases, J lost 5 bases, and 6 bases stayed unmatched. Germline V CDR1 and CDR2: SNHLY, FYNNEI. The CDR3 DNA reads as TGTGCCAGCCGACAGGGAGTGAACGAGCAGTACTTC. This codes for CASRQGVNEQYF. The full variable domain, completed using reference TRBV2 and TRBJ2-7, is EPEVTQTPSHQVTQMGQEVILRCVPISNHLYFYWYRQILGQKVEFLVSFYNNEISEKSEIFDDQFSVERPDGSNFTLKIRSTKLEDSAMYFCASRQGVNEQYFGPGTRLTVT.

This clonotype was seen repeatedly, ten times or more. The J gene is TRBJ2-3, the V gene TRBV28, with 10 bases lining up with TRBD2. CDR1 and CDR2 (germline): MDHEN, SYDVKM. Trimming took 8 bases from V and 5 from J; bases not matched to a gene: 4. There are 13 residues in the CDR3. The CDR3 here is CASGTSVQDTQYF. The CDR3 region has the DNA TGTGCCAGCGGGACTAGCGTCCAAGATACGCAGTATTTT.

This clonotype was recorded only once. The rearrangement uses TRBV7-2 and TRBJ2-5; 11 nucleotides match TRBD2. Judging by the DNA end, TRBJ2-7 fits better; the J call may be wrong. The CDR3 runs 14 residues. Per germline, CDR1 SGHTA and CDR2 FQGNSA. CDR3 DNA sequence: TGTGCCAGCAAGCTAGCGGGAGGAGATTACGAGCAGTACTTC. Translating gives CASKLAGGDYEQYF.

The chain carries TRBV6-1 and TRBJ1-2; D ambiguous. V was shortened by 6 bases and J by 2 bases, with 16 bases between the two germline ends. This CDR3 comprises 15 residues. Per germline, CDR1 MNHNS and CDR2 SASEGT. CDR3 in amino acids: CASSRPERANYGYTF. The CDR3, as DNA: TGTGCCAGCAGCCGCCCAGAAAGGGCGAACTATGGCTACACCTTC.

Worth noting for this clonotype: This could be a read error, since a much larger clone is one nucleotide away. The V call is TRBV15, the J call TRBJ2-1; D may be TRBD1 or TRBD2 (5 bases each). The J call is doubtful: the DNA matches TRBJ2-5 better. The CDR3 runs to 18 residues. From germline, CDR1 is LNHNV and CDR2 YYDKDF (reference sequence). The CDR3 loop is CATGAPGAAAAAQETQYF. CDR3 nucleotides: TGTGCCACCGGCGCCCCCGGGGCAGCCGCAGCCGCTCAAGAGACCCAGTACTTC.

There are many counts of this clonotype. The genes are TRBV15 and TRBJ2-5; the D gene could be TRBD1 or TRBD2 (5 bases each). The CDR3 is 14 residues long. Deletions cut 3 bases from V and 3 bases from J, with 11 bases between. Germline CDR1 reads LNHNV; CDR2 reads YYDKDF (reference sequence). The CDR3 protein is CATSSRDAKETQYF. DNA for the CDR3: TGTGCCACCAGCAGCCGGGACGCTAAAGAGACCCAGTACTTC.

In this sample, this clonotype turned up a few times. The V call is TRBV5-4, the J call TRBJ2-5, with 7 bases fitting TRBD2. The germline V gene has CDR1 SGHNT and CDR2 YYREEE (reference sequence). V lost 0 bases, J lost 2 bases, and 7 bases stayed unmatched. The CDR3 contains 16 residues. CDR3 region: CASSLEVLGGQETQYF. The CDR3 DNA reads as TGTGCCAGCAGCTTGGAGGTCCTCGGGGGGCAAGAGACCCAGTACTTC.

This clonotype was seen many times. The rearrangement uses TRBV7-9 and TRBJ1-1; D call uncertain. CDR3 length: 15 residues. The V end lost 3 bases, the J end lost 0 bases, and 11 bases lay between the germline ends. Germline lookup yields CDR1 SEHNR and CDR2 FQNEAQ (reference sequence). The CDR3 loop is CASSFIDGLNTEAFF. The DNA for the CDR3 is TGTGCCAGCAGCTTTATCGACGGATTGAACACTGAAGCTTTCTTT.

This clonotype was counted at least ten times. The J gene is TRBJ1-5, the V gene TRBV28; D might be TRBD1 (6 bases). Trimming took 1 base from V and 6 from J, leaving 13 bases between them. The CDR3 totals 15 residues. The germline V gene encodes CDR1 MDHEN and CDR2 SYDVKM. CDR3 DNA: TGTGCCAGCAGTTTATTTGGGGGGGCCTCTCAGCCCCAGCATTTT. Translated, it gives CASSLFGGASQPQHF.

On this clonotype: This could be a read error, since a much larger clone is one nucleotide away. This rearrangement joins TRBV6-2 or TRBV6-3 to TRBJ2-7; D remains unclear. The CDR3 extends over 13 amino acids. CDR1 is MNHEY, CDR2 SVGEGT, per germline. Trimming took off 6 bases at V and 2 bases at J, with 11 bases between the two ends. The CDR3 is CASSRYRAYEQYF. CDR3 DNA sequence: TGTGCCAGCAGCCGATACAGAGCCTACGAGCAGTACTTC.

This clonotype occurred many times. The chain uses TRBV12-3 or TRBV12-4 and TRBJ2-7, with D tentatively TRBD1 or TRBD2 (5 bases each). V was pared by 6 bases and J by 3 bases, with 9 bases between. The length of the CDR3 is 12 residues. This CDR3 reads CASRGRSYEQYF. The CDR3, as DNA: TGTGCCAGCAGGGGACGGAGCTACGAGCAGTACTTC.

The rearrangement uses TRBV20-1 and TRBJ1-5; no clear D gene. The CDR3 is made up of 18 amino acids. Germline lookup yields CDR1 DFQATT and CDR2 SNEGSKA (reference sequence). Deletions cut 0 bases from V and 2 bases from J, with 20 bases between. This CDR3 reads CSARDAGSPRYGNQPQHF. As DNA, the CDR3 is TGCAGTGCTAGAGATGCTGGCTCGCCTAGGTACGGCAATCAGCCCCAGCATTTT.

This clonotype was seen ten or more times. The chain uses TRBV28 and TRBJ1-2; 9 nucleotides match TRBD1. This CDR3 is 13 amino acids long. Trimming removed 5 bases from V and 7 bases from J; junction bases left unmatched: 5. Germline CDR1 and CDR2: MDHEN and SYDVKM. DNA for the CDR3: TGTGCCAGCAGTCCAACAGGGGGCAGTGGCTACACCTTC. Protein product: CASSPTGGSGYTF.

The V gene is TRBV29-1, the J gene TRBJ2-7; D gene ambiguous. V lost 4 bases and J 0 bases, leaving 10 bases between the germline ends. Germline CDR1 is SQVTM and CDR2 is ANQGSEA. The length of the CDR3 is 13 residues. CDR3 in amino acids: CSVGQFYSYEQYF. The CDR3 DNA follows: TGCAGCGTTGGCCAGTTCTACTCCTACGAGCAGTACTTC.

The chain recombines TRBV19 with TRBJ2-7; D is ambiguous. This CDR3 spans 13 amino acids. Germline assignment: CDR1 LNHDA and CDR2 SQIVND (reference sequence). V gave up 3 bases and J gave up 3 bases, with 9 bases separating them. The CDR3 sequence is CASSMLENYEQYF. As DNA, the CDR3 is TGTGCCAGTAGTATGTTAGAAAACTACGAGCAGTACTTC.

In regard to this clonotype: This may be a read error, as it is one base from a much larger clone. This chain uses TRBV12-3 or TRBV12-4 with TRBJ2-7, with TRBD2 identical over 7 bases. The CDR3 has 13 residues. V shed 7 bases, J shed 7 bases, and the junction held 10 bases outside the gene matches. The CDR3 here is CASTLRLAGEQYF. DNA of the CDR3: TGTGCCAGCACTCTTAGACTAGCTGGGGAGCAGTACTTC.

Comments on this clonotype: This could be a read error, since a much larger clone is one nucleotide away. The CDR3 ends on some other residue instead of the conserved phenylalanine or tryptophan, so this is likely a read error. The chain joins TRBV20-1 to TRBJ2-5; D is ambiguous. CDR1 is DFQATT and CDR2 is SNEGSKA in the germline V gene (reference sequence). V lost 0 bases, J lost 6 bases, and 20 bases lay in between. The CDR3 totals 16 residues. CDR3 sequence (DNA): TGCAGTGCTAGAGATGGGTCCAAGGGCCACGGGCAGACCCAGTACCTC. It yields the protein CSARDGSKGHGQTQYL.

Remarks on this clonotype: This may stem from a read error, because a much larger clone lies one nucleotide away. Written as DNA, the CDR3 is TGTGCCAGTAGTATAACTAGCGGGAGGACAGATACGCATTATTTT. As protein: CASSITSGRTDTHYF. The gene calls are TRBV19 and TRBJ2-3, with 12 positions matching TRBD2. The length of the CDR3 is 15 residues. Germline values: CDR1 LNHDA, CDR2 SQIVND (reference sequence).

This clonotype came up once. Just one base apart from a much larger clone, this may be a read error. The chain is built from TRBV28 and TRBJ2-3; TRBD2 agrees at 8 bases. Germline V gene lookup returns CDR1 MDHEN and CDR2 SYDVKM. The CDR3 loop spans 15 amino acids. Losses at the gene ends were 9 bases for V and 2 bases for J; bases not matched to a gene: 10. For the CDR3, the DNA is TGTGCCAGGAGCCCCGGGACTAGGGACACAGATACGCAGTATTTT. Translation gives CARSPGTRDTDTQYF.